One and the same sample provided the 5 T cell receptor beta chains below, sequenced in a study of T cell changes during pregnancy in multiple sclerosis. Generated by immunoSEQ multiplex PCR, the TCRdb table keeps only in-frame clones and is missing some. The sample carries about 77,000 clones, approximately 89% recorded once. The sample consisted of peripheral blood, taken before pregnancy. These receptors all stem from a female donor with multiple sclerosis, enrolled in a pregnancy study.

The CDR3, as DNA: TGTGCCAGCAGTTTAGAGCAGGGGCCCCCCTACGAGCAGTACTTC. It yields the protein CASSLEQGPPYEQYF. The chain has TRBV28 and TRBJ2-7, with D maybe TRBD1 (6 bases). The CDR3 is made up of 15 amino acids. Germline CDR1 reads MDHEN; CDR2 reads SYDVKM. V gave up 2 bases and J gave up 2 bases, with 13 bases separating them.

The J gene is TRBJ2-1, the V gene TRBV9, with 8 bases matching TRBD2. Germline assignment: CDR1 SGDLS and CDR2 YYNGEE. CDR3 size: 15 residues. V dropped 3 bases and J dropped 6; count of bases not matched to a gene: 8. Written as DNA, the CDR3 is TGTGCCAGCAGCGAGGGGCGCGGGGGGTTCAATGAGCAGTTCTTC. Encoded protein: CASSEGRGGFNEQFF.

The V call is TRBV10-1, the J call TRBJ2-3; D remains ambiguous. The CDR3 length is 13 residues. Deletions cut 5 bases from V and 4 bases from J, with 10 bases between. CDR1 and CDR2 from the germline V gene are WNHNN and SYGVQD (reference sequence). The CDR3 reads CASSLEPSDTQYF. The CDR3, as DNA: TGCGCCAGCAGTTTAGAGCCCTCAGATACGCAGTATTTT.

CDR3 amino acids: CASSYASGGALEQFF. As DNA, the CDR3 is TGTGCCAGCAGCTACGCTAGCGGGGGGGCCCTTGAGCAGTTCTTC. The chain employs TRBV7-2 and TRBJ2-1; 12 nucleotides line up with TRBD2. Per germline, CDR1 SGHTA and CDR2 FQGNSA. V was pared by 4 bases and J by 9 bases, with 7 bases of the junction left unmatched. This CDR3 spans 15 amino acids.

The chain joins TRBV14 to TRBJ2-1; D is undetermined. There are 19 residues in the CDR3. Germline CDR1 reads SGHDN; CDR2 reads FVKESK. V dropped 0 bases and J dropped 0 bases, with 18 bases sitting between them. The CDR3 loop is CASSQERRLEWSSYNEQFF. Written as DNA, the CDR3 is TGTGCCAGCAGCCAAGAACGCCGCCTGGAGTGGTCCTCCTACAATGAGCAGTTCTTC. The complete variable domain, with remaining parts taken from reference TRBV14 and TRBJ2-1, reads EAGVTQFPSHSVIEKGQTVTLRCDPISGHDNLYWYRRVMGKEIKFLLHFVKESKQDESGMPNNRFLAERTGGTYSTLKVQPAELEDSGVYFCASSQERRLEWSSYNEQFFGPGTRLTVL.